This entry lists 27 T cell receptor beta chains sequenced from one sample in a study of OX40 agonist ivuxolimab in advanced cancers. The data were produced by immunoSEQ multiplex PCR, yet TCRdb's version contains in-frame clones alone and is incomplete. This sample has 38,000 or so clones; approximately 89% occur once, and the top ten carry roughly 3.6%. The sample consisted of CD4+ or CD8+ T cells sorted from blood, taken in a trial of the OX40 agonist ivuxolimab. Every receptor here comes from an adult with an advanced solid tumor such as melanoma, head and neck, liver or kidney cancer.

The DNA of the CDR3 is TGTGCCAGCAGCGTAGCTAGTGCAGAGACCCAGTACTTC. Protein product: CASSVASAETQYF. This chain links TRBV9 with TRBJ2-5; unclear D gene. CDR1 and CDR2 (germline): SGDLS, YYNGEE. The CDR3 sequence is 13 residues long. Trimming removed 0 bases from V and 4 bases from J, with 7 bases in between.

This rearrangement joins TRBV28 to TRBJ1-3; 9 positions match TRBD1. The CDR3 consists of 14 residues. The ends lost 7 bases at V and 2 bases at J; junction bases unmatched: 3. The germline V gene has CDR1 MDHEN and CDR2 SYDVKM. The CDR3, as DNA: TGTGCCAGCACTACAGGGGGCGCTGGAAACACCATATATTTT. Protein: CASTTGGAGNTIYF.

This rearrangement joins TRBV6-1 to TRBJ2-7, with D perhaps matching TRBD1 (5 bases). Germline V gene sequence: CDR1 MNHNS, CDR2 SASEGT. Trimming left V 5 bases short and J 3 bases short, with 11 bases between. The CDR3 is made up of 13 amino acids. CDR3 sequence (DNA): TGTGCCAGCAGTTCAGGACACGGCTACGAGCAGTACTTC. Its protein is CASSSGHGYEQYF.

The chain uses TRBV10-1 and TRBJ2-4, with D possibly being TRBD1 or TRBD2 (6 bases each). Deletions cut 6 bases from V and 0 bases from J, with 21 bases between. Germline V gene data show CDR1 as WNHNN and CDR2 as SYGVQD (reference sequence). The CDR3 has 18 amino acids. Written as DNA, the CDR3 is TGCGCCAGCAGCCCAACCCCGGGGGCGAGACTAGCCAAAAACATTCAGTACTTC. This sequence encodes CASSPTPGARLAKNIQYF.

Written as DNA, the CDR3 is TGTGCCAGCAGCTTTGTCGCCTCTGGAAACACCATATATTTT. Translation: CASSFVASGNTIYF. This rearrangement joins TRBV7-2 to TRBJ1-3; D remains unclear. The CDR3 has 14 amino acids. V was shortened by 3 bases and J by 0 bases, with 6 bases between the two germline ends. Germline V gives CDR1 SGHTA, CDR2 FQGNSA.

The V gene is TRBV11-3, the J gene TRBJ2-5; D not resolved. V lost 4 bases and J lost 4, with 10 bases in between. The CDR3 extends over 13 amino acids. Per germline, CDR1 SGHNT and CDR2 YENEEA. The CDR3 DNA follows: TGTGCCAGCAGCTCGACTGCAGGAGAGACCCAGTACTTC. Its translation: CASSSTAGETQYF. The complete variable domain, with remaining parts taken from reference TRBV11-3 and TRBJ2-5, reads EAGVVQSPRYKIIEKKQPVAFWCNPISGHNTLYWYLQNLGQGPELLIRYENEEAVDDSQLPKDRFSAERLKGVDSTLKIQPAELGDSAVYLCASSSTAGETQYFGPGTRLLVL.

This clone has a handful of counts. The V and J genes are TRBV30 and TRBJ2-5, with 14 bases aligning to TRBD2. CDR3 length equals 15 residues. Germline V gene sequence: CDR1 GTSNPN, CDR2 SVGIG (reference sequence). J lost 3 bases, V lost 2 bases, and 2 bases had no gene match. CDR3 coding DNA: TGTGCCTGGAGTAGGGGACTAGCGGGAGAAGAGACCCAGTACTTC. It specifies CAWSRGLAGEETQYF.

CDR3 bases: TGTGCCAGCAGCTTATCGGGGTGGACTGAAGCTTTCTTT. Translating it yields CASSLSGWTEAFF. The chain recombines TRBV7-8 with TRBJ1-1; D call uncertain. The V end lost 2 bases, the J end lost 5 bases, and 9 bases lay between the germline ends. CDR1 SGHVS and CDR2 FQNEAQ come from the germline V gene. The CDR3 loop spans 13 amino acids.

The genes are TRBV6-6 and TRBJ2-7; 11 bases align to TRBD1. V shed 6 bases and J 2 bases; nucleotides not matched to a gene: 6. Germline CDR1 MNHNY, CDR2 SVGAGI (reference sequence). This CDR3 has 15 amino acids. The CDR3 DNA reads TGTGCCAGCAGAACAGGACAGGGGGCAGCCTACGAGCAGTACTTC. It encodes CASRTGQGAAYEQYF.

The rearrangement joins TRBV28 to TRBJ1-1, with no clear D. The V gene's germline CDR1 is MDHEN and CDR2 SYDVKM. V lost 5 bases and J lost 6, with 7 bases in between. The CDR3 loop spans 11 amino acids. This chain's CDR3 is CASSPRAEAFF. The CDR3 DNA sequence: TGTGCCAGCAGTCCAAGGGCTGAAGCTTTCTTT.

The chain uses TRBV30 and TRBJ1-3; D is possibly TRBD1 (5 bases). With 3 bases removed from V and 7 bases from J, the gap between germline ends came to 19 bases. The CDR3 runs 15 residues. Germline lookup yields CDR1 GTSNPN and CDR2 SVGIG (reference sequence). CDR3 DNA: TGTGCCTGGAGGGGAGGGACCCTCGACCGGAACACCATATATTTT. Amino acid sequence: CAWRGGTLDRNTIYF.

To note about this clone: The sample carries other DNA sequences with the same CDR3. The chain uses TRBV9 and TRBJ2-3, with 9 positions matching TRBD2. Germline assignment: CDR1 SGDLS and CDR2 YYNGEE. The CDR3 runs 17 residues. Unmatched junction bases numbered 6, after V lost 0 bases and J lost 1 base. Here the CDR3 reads CASSVGLLAGRTDTQYF. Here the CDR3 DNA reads TGTGCCAGCAGCGTAGGCCTTCTAGCGGGACGCACAGATACGCAGTATTTT.

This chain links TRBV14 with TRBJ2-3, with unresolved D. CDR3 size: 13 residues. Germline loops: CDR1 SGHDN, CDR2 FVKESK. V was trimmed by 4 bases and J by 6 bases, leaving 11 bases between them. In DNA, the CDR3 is TGTGCCAGCAGCCCCGTAGGATTTGATACGCAGTATTTT. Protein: CASSPVGFDTQYF.

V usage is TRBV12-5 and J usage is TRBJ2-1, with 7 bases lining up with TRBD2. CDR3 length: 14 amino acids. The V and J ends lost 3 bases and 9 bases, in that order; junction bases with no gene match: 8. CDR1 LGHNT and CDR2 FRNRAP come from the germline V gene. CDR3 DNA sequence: TGTGCTAGTGGTTTTCTTTCGGGAGGCGTTGAGCAGTTCTTC. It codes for CASGFLSGGVEQFF.

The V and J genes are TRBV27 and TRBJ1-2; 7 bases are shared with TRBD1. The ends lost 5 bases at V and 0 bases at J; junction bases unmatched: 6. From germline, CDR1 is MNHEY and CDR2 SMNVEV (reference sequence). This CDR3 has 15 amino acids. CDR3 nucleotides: TGTGCCAGCAGTAAGGGGACAGCTTCTAACTATGGCTACACCTTC. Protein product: CASSKGTASNYGYTF.

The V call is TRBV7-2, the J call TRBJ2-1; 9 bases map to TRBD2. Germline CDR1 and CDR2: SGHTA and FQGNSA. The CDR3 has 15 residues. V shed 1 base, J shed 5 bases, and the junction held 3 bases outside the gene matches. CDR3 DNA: TGTGCCAGCAGCTTAGAGCGGGAGGCGGACAATGAGCAGTTCTTC. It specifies CASSLEREADNEQFF.

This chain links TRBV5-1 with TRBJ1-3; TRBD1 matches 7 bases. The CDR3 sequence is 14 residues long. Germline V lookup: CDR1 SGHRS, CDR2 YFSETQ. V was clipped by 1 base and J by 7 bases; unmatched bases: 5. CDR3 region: CASSLQGGSNTIYF. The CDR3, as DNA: TGCGCCAGCAGCTTGCAGGGGGGGAGTAACACCATATATTTT.

DNA of the CDR3: TGCGCCAGCAGCTTGTCCAAACCGTCCTACAATGAGCAGTTCTTC. Translated: CASSLSKPSYNEQFF. The rearrangement joins TRBV5-1 to TRBJ2-1; D call uncertain. Between the trimmed V and J ends, which lost 1 base and 1 base, there was a span of 9 bases. Germline V gene sequence: CDR1 SGHRS, CDR2 YFSETQ. The CDR3 covers 15 residues.

The CDR3 region is CAWNGQPNYGYTF. The CDR3 DNA reads TGTGCCTGGAATGGACAGCCTAACTATGGCTACACCTTC. The rearrangement links TRBV30 to TRBJ1-2; D is perhaps TRBD1 (6 bases). Looked up from germline, CDR1 is GTSNPN and CDR2 is SVGIG (reference sequence). Trimming pared 4 bases from V and 0 bases from J, leaving 9 bases between. The CDR3 is made up of 13 amino acids.

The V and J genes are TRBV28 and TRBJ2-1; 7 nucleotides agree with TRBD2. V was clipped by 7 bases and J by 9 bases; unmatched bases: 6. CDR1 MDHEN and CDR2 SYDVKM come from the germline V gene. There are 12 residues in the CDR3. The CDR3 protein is CASKGGRGEQFF. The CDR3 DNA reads TGTGCCAGCAAGGGAGGGCGAGGTGAGCAGTTCTTC. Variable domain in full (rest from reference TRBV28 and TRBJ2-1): DVKVTQSSRYLVKRTGEKVFLECVQDMDHENMFWYRQDPGLGLRLIYFSYDVKMKEKGDIPEGYSVSREKKERFSLILESASTNQTSMYLCASKGGRGEQFFGPGTRLTVL.

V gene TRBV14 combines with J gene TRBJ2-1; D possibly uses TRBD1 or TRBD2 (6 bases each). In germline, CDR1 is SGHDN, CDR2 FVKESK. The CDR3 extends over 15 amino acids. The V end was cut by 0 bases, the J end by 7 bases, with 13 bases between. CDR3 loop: CASSQDRGRRNEQFF. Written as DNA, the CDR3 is TGTGCCAGCAGCCAAGATAGGGGGAGGCGGAATGAGCAGTTCTTC.

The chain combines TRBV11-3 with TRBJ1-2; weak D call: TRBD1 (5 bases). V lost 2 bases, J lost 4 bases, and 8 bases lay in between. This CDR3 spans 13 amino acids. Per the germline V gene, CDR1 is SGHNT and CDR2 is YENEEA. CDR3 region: CASSLTGSYGYTF. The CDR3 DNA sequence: TGTGCCAGCAGCTTAACAGGTAGCTATGGCTACACCTTC.

CDR3 coding DNA: TGTGCCAGCAGTGAGGAGGGTCCTTATAATTCACCCCTCCACTTT. Translating it yields CASSEEGPYNSPLHF. This chain connects TRBV2 to TRBJ1-6, with D unresolved. V was cut by 3 bases and J by 4 bases, with 10 bases left in between. The CDR3 is 15 residues long. Germline V gene lookup returns CDR1 SNHLY and CDR2 FYNNEI. Full variable domain (outside the CDR3, taken from reference TRBV2 and TRBJ1-6): EPEVTQTPSHQVTQMGQEVILRCVPISNHLYFYWYRQILGQKVEFLVSFYNNEISEKSEIFDDQFSVERPDGSNFTLKIRSTKLEDSAMYFCASSEEGPYNSPLHFGNGTRLTVT.

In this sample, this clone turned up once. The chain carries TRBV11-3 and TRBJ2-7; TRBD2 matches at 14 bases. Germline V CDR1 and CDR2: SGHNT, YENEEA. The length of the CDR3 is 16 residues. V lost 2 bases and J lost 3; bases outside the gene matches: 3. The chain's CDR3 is CASSLRLAGGHYEQYF. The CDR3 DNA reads TGTGCCAGCAGCTTACGACTAGCGGGAGGGCACTACGAGCAGTACTTC.

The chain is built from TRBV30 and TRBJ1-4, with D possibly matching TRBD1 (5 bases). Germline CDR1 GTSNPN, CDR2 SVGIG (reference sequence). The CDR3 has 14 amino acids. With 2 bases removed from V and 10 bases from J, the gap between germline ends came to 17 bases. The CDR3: CAWSFGAVEGKLFF. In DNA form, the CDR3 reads TGTGCCTGGAGTTTCGGGGCTGTAGAGGGAAAACTGTTTTTT.

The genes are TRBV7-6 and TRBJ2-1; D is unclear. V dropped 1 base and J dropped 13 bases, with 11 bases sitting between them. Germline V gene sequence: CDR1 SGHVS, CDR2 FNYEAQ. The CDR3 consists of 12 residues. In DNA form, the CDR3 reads TGTGCCAGCAGCTTAGAAGATAGTTTACAGTTCTTC. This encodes CASSLEDSLQFF.

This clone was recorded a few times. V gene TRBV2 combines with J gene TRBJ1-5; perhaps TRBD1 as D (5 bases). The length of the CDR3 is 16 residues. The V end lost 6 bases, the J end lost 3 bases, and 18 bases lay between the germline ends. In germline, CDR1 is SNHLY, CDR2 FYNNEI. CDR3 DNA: TGTGCCAGCAGGTCCAACTTCCTAGGGGCCAATCAGCCCCAGCATTTT. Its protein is CASRSNFLGANQPQHF.